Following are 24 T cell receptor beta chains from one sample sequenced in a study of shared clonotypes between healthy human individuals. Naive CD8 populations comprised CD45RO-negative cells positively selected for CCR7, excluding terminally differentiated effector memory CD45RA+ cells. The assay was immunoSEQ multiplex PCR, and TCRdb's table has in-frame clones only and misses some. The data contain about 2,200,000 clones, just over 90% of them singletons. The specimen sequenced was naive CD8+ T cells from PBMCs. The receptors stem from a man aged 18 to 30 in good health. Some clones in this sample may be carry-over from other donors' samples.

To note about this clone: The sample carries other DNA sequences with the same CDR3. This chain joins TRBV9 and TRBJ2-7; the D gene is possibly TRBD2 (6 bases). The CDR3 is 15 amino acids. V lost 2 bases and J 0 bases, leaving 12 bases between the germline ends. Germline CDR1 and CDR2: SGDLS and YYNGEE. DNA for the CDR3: TGTGCCAGCAGCGTCGGAAGCGGGTCCTCCTACGAGCAGTACTTC. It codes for CASSVGSGSSYEQYF.

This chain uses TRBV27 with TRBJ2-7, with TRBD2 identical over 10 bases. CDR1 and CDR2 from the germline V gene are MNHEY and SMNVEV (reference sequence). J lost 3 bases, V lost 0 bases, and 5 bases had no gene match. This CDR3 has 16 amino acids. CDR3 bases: TGTGCCAGCAGTTTATCGTCTAGCGGGAGTTTCTACGAGCAGTACTTC. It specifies CASSLSSSGSFYEQYF.

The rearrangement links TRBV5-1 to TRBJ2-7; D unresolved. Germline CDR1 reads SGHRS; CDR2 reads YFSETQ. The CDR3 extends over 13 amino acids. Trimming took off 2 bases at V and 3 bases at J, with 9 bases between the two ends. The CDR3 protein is CASSFNLGYEQYF. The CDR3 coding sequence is TGCGCCAGCAGCTTTAATCTGGGCTACGAGCAGTACTTC.

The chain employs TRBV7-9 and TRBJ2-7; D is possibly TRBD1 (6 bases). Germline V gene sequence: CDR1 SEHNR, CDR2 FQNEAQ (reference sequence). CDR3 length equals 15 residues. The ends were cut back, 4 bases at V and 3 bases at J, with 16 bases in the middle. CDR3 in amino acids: CASSSRRGQIYEQYF. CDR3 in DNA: TGTGCCAGCAGCTCTCGCAGGGGCCAGATCTACGAGCAGTACTTC.

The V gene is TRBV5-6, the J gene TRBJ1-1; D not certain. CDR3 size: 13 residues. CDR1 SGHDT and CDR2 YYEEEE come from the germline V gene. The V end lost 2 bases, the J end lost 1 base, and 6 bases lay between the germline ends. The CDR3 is CASSFRWNTEAFF. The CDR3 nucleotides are TGTGCCAGCAGCTTCAGGTGGAACACTGAAGCTTTCTTT.

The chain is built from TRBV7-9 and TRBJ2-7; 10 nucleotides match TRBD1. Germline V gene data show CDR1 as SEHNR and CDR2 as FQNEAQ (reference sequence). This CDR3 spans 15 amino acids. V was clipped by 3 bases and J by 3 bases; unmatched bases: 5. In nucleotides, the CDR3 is TGTGCCAGCAGCTTGGGACAGGGGAACTACTACGAGCAGTACTTC. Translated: CASSLGQGNYYEQYF.

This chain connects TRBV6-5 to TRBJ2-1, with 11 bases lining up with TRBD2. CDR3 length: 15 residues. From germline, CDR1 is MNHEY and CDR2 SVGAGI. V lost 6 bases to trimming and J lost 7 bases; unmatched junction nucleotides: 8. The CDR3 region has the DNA TGTGCCAGCAGCAAAACTAGCGGGAGTGGTAATGAGCAGTTCTTC. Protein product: CASSKTSGSGNEQFF.

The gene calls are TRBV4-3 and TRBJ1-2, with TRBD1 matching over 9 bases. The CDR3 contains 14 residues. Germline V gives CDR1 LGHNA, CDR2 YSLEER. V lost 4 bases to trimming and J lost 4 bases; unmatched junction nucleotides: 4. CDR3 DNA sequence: TGCGCCAGCAGCCCGGGACAGGGAGGCTATGGCTACACCTTC. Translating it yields CASSPGQGGYGYTF.

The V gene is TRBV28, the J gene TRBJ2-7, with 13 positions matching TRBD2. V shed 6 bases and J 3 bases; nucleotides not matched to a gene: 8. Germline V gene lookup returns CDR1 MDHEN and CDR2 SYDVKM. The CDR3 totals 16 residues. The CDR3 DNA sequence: TGTGCCAGCAGAAGCTATCGGACTAGCGGGGGCTACGAGCAGTACTTC. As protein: CASRSYRTSGGYEQYF.

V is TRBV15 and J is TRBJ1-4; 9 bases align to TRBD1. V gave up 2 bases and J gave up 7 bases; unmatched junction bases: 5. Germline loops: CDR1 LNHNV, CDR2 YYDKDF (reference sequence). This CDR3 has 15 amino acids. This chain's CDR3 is CATSRSGTGIEKLFF. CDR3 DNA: TGTGCCACCAGCAGATCGGGGACAGGGATTGAAAAACTGTTTTTT.

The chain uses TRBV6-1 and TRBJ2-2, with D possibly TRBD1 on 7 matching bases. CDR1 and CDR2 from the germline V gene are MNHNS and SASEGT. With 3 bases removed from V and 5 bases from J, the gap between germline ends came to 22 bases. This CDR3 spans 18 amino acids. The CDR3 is CASSEESEGAEGTGELFF. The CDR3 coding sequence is TGTGCCAGCAGTGAGGAATCGGAGGGGGCAGAGGGGACCGGGGAGCTGTTTTTT.

The chain's CDR3 is CASSFSDGVYTEAFF. The CDR3 nucleotides are TGTGCCAGCAGTTTTTCAGACGGGGTTTACACTGAAGCTTTCTTT. The gene calls are TRBV27 and TRBJ1-1, with D uncertain. Germline lookup yields CDR1 MNHEY and CDR2 SMNVEV (reference sequence). This CDR3 contains 15 residues. Deletions cut 3 bases from V and 3 bases from J, with 14 bases between.

The CDR3 loop reads CASSPLGRGGPGNTIYF. For the CDR3, the DNA is TGTGCCAGCAGTCCATTGGGGCGTGGAGGACCTGGAAACACCATATATTTT. The chain links TRBV27 to TRBJ1-3; D might be TRBD1 (5 bases). The CDR3 sequence is 17 residues long. Trimming removed 5 bases at V and 2 bases at J, with 19 bases between. Germline CDR1 and CDR2: MNHEY and SMNVEV (reference sequence).

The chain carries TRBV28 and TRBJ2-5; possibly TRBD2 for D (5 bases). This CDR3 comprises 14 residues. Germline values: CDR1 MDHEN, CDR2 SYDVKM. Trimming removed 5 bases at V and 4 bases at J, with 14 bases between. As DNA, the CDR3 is TGTGCCAGCAGTCCTTGGCGGGTCGGAGAGACCCAGTACTTC. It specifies CASSPWRVGETQYF. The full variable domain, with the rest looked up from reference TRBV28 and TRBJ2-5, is DVKVTQSSRYLVKRTGEKVFLECVQDMDHENMFWYRQDPGLGLRLIYFSYDVKMKEKGDIPEGYSVSREKKERFSLILESASTNQTSMYLCASSPWRVGETQYFGPGTRLLVL.

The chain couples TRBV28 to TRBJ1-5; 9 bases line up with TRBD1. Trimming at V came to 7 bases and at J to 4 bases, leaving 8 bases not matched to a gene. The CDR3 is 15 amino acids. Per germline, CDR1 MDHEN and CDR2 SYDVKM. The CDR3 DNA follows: TGTGCCAGCATGAGGGACAGGGAAGGTAATCAGCCCCAGCATTTT. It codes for CASMRDREGNQPQHF.

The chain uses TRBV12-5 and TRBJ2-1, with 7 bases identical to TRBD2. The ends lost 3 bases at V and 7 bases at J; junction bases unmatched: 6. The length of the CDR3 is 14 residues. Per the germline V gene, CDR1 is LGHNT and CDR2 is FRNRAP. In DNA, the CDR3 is TGTGCTAGTGGTTTTGCGGGAGACCGGAATGAGCAGTTCTTC. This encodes CASGFAGDRNEQFF.

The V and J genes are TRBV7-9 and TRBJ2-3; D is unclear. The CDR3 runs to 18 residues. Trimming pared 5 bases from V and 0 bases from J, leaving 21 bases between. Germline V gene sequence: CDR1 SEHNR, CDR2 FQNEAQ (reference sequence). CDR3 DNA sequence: TGTGCCAGCAGCACCGAGGTAGGCGATAGCCCCAGCACAGATACGCAGTATTTT. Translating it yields CASSTEVGDSPSTDTQYF. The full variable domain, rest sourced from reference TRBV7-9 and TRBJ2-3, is DTGVSQNPRHKITKRGQNVTFRCDPISEHNRLYWYRQTLGQGPEFLTYFQNEAQLEKSRLLSDRFSAERPKGSFSTLEIQRTEQGDSAMYLCASSTEVGDSPSTDTQYFGPGTRLTVL.

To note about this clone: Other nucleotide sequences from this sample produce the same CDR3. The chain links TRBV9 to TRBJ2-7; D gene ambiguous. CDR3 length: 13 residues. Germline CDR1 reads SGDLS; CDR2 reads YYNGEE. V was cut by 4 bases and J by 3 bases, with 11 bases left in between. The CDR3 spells CASSPGRYYEQYF. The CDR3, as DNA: TGTGCCAGCAGCCCCGGACGATACTACGAGCAGTACTTC.

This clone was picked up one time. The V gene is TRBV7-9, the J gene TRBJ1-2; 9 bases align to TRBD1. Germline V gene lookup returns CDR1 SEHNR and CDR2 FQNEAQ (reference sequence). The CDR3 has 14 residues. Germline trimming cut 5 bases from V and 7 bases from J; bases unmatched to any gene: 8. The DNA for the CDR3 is TGTGCCAGCAGCCCTGGGACAGGGCCTCCTGGCTACACCTTC. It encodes CASSPGTGPPGYTF. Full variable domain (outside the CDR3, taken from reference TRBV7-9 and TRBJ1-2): DTGVSQNPRHKITKRGQNVTFRCDPISEHNRLYWYRQTLGQGPEFLTYFQNEAQLEKSRLLSDRFSAERPKGSFSTLEIQRTEQGDSAMYLCASSPGTGPPGYTFGSGTRLTVV.

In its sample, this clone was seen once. The CDR3 reads CASTPDRNYGYTF. The CDR3 DNA sequence: TGCGCCAGCACCCCCGACAGGAACTATGGCTACACCTTC. The gene calls are TRBV10-2 and TRBJ1-2, with D possibly TRBD1 on 6 matching bases. V was pared by 7 bases and J by 2 bases, with 11 bases between. This CDR3 region has 13 residues. Per the germline V gene, CDR1 is WSHSY and CDR2 is SAAADI.

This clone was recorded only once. The CDR3 DNA reads TGCGCCAGCAGCCAAGGAGGGGGTTTCCACACCATATATTTT. Protein sequence: CASSQGGGFHTIYF. The chain joins TRBV4-1 to TRBJ1-3, with D perhaps TRBD1 (6 bases). The V and J ends lost 1 base and 8 bases respectively, with 12 bases between them. The CDR3 runs to 14 residues. Germline V gene data show CDR1 as MGHRA and CDR2 as YSYEKL.

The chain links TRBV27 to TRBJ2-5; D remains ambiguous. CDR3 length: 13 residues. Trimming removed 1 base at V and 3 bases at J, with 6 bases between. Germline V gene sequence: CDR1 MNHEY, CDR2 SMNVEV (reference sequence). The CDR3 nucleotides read TGTGCCAGCAGTTTATACAACAAAGAGACCCAGTACTTC. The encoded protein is CASSLYNKETQYF.

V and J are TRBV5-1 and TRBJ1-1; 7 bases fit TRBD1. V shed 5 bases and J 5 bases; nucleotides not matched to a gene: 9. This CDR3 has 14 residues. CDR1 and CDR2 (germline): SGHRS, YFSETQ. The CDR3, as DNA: TGCGCCAGCAGTGGGGGGACAGCGAAGACTGAAGCTTTCTTT. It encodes CASSGGTAKTEAFF. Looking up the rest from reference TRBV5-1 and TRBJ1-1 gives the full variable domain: KAGVTQTPRYLIKTRGQQVTLSCSPISGHRSVSWYQQTPGQGLQFLFEYFSETQRNKGNFPGRFSGRQFSNSRSEMNVSTLELGDSALYLCASSGGTAKTEAFFGQGTRLTVV.

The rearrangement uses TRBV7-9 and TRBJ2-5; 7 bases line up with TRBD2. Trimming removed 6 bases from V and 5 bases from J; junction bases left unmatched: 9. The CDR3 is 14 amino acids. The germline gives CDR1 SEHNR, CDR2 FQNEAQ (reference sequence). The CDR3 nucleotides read TGTGCCAGCAGTCCGGGGGGTAGGGCGGAGACCCAGTACTTC. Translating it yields CASSPGGRAETQYF.